A single sample is the source of the 4 T cell receptor beta chains below, sequenced in a study of PD-1 blockade in classical Hodgkin lymphoma. Autologous stem cell transplantation was followed by relapse in every patient, and brentuximab vedotin exposure varied. Data came from immunoSEQ multiplex PCR; TCRdb stores just in-frame clones and leaves some out. The sample has more than 10,000 clones; approximately 80% are singletons. The source material was peripheral blood mononuclear cells (PBMCs), sampled at baseline. The receptors originated from a human donor with classical Hodgkin lymphoma.

The genes are TRBV10-3 and TRBJ1-2, with D tentatively TRBD1 (5 bases). Germline CDR1 and CDR2: ENHRY and SYGVKD. The CDR3 is made up of 13 amino acids. Trimming took 8 bases from V and 6 from J, leaving 16 bases between them. The CDR3 protein is CAIPRRQGNGYTF. In nucleotides, the CDR3 is TGTGCCATCCCACGGCGGCAGGGAAATGGCTACACCTTC.

The chain combines TRBV21-1 with TRBJ2-5. TRBV21-1 is listed as a pseudogene. This CDR3 has 11 residues. CDR3 protein: CASSREETQYF. CDR3 sequence (DNA): TGTGCCAGCAGCAGGGAAGAGACCCAGTACTTC.

The rearrangement joins TRBV29-1 to TRBJ1-3; tentatively, D is TRBD1 (5 bases). Germline V gives CDR1 SQVTM, CDR2 ANQGSEA. This CDR3 is 14 amino acids long. V lost 6 bases, J lost 0 bases, and 12 bases lay in between. This chain's CDR3 is CSVGEGSSGNTIYF. In DNA, the CDR3 is TGCAGCGTCGGGGAGGGGAGCTCTGGAAACACCATATATTTT.

V is TRBV28 and J is TRBJ2-5; D may correspond to TRBD1 or TRBD2 (6 bases each). This CDR3 spans 14 amino acids. Germline CDR1 is MDHEN and CDR2 is SYDVKM. Deletions cut 2 bases from V and 5 bases from J, with 12 bases between. CDR3 DNA sequence: TGTGCCAGCAGTTTACCGGGGGCTCGGGAGACCCAGTACTTC. It specifies CASSLPGARETQYF. Looking up the rest from reference TRBV28 and TRBJ2-5 gives the full variable domain: DVKVTQSSRYLVKRTGEKVFLECVQDMDHENMFWYRQDPGLGLRLIYFSYDVKMKEKGDIPEGYSVSREKKERFSLILESASTNQTSMYLCASSLPGARETQYFGPGTRLLVL.